The 15 T cell receptor beta chains listed next were all sequenced from one sample in a study of CXCR3-negative and CXCR3-positive naive CD8 T cells. Each TRB cDNA library was prepared by 5' RACE (with UMI labels). TCRdb reprocessed the 5' RACE reads and stores each CDR3 protein as one record, lacking DNA. The sample totals 65,000 to 75,000 distinct CDR3 sequences. The material sequenced was naive CXCR3- CD8+ T cells from blood. This sample's subset: CD45RO-CCR7+CD27+CD95- naive CD8+ T cells lacking CXCR3 (TNR3-). The receptors were sampled from a human donor in good health. Some clones in this sample may be carry-over from other donors' samples.

J is TRBJ2-3 and V is TRBV6-6; as DNA is missing, the TRBD1 call by TCRdb cannot be tested. Germline CDR1 reads MNHNY; CDR2 reads SVGAGI (reference sequence). This CDR3 has 15 amino acids. The CDR3 protein is CASSPSGTNTDTQYF.

The V call is TRBV28, the J call TRBJ2-3; TCRdb gives TRBD1 as the D gene, but with no DNA this cannot be confirmed. CDR3 length equals 15 residues. Germline CDR1 MDHEN, CDR2 SYDVKM. The CDR3 region is CASSPGPASTDTQYF. The full variable domain, completed using reference TRBV28 and TRBJ2-3, is DVKVTQSSRYLVKRTGEKVFLECVQDMDHENMFWYRQDPGLGLRLIYFSYDVKMKEKGDIPEGYSVSREKKERFSLILESASTNQTSMYLCASSPGPASTDTQYFGPGTRLTVL.

The rearrangement joins TRBV28 to TRBJ2-3. The CDR3 extends over 13 amino acids. Germline V gives CDR1 MDHEN, CDR2 SYDVKM. This chain's CDR3 is CASSLKATDTQYF.

The chain carries TRBV4-3 and TRBJ2-1. The CDR3 consists of 12 residues. Germline V CDR1 and CDR2: LGHNA, YSLEER. The CDR3 reads CASSQVGNEQFF.

The chain combines TRBV5-1 with TRBJ1-5; TCRdb picks TRBD1, but there is no DNA to check that call. Germline V CDR1 and CDR2: SGHRS, YFSETQ. The CDR3 totals 14 residues. CDR3: CASSGQGYNQPQHF.

This chain uses TRBV7-9 with TRBJ1-4. Germline values: CDR1 SEHNR, CDR2 FQNEAQ (reference sequence). The CDR3 is 11 residues long. CDR3 sequence reads: CASSLMGKLFF.

The chain employs TRBV4-3 and TRBJ2-3. CDR1 is LGHNA and CDR2 is YSLEER in the germline V gene. The CDR3 loop spans 13 amino acids. The CDR3: CASSQRSTDTQYF.

This chain joins TRBV19 and TRBJ2-7; checking the TCRdb D call of TRBD1 is not possible without DNA. This CDR3 is 15 amino acids long. CDR1 is LNHDA and CDR2 is SQIVND in the germline V gene (reference sequence). The CDR3: CASSSFGTDWEEQYF. Full variable domain (remainder filled in from reference TRBV19 and TRBJ2-7): DGGITQSPKYLFRKEGQNVTLSCEQNLNHDAMYWYRQDPGQGLRLIYYSQIVNDFQKGDIAEGYSVSREKKESFPLTVTSAQKNPTAFYLCASSSFGTDWEEQYFGPGTRLTVT.

The genes are TRBV28 and TRBJ2-7. Germline V gene lookup returns CDR1 MDHEN and CDR2 SYDVKM. This CDR3 spans 13 amino acids. The CDR3 reads CASSLRYLDEQYF.

The chain joins TRBV10-3 to TRBJ2-1; TCRdb names TRBD2, which stays unverified in the absence of DNA. This CDR3 has 17 amino acids. Per the germline V gene, CDR1 is ENHRY and CDR2 is SYGVKD. The CDR3 here is CAISESMASGDHNEQFF.

This chain uses TRBV7-9 with TRBJ2-1; TCRdb designates TRBD1, a call that cannot be tested without DNA. Germline loops: CDR1 SEHNR, CDR2 FQNEAQ (reference sequence). CDR3 length: 15 residues. The CDR3 loop reads CASSEGQVVYNEQFF.

This rearrangement joins TRBV20-1 to TRBJ2-7; no DNA is available, so the TRBD2 call from TCRdb remains unchecked. The CDR3 contains 15 residues. Germline assignment: CDR1 DFQATT and CDR2 SNEGSKA (reference sequence). The CDR3 sequence is CSAREGSGRAYEQYF.

The chain links TRBV5-1 to TRBJ1-1; absent DNA, TCRdb's TRBD1 call cannot be checked. The length of the CDR3 is 14 residues. Germline CDR1 SGHRS, CDR2 YFSETQ. This CDR3 reads CASSLMGVLSEAFF.

The chain joins TRBV29-1 to TRBJ2-3; TCRdb returns TRBD2, unconfirmable since there is no DNA. This CDR3 comprises 18 residues. CDR1 is SQVTM and CDR2 is ANQGSEA in the germline V gene. The CDR3 loop reads CSAQVGLAGAFITDTQYF.

V gene TRBV12-3 or TRBV12-4 combines with J gene TRBJ2-2; with no DNA, the TCRdb D assignment of TRBD1 cannot be verified. The CDR3 extends over 12 amino acids. The CDR3 reads CASRVTGEEVFF.